One sample yielded the 32 T cell receptor beta chains listed below, sequenced in a study of shared clonotypes between healthy human individuals. Sequenced by immunoSEQ multiplex PCR; TCRdb stores in-frame clones only, minus some. The sample includes 2 million to 2.5 million clones, 85% to 95% seen only once; the top ten take 0.35% to 0.45%. Source material: naive CD4+ T cells from PBMCs. Specified subset: CD45RA+ positively selected. These receptors were taken from a man aged 18 to 29 in good health. Some clones in this sample may be carry-over from other donors' samples.

The count of this clone is one. This rearrangement joins TRBV9 to TRBJ2-3, with D unresolved. Trimming shortened V by 0 bases and J by 1 base, and 9 bases separated the two germline ends. The length of the CDR3 is 15 residues. Looked up from germline, CDR1 is SGDLS and CDR2 is YYNGEE. The CDR3 sequence is CASSVDWYRTDTQYF. DNA for the CDR3: TGTGCCAGCAGCGTAGACTGGTACCGCACAGATACGCAGTATTTT.

This clone showed up just once. The chain links TRBV5-1 to TRBJ2-1; D possibly corresponds to TRBD1 (6 bases). The V gene's germline CDR1 is SGHRS and CDR2 YFSETQ. This CDR3 is 16 amino acids long. V shed 3 bases and J shed 0 bases, with 13 bases lying between them. CDR3 loop: CASSSQGTYSYNEQFF. The CDR3 bases are TGCGCCAGCAGCTCCCAGGGGACATACTCCTACAATGAGCAGTTCTTC. Combining the CDR3 with reference TRBV5-1 and TRBJ2-1 gives the whole variable domain KAGVTQTPRYLIKTRGQQVTLSCSPISGHRSVSWYQQTPGQGLQFLFEYFSETQRNKGNFPGRFSGRQFSNSRSEMNVSTLELGDSALYLCASSSQGTYSYNEQFFGPGTRLTVL.

This clone was detected once. This chain uses TRBV14 with TRBJ2-7, with 8 bases that match TRBD1. The CDR3 loop spans 16 amino acids. The germline V gene has CDR1 SGHDN and CDR2 FVKESK. The V and J ends lost 4 bases and 2 bases, in that order; junction bases with no gene match: 10. The CDR3 spells CASSLLGQGDPYEQYF. CDR3 DNA: TGTGCCAGCAGCCTTCTTGGACAGGGAGACCCCTACGAGCAGTACTTC.

V gene TRBV27 combines with J gene TRBJ1-4; possible D gene TRBD1, 6 bases. Germline V CDR1 and CDR2: MNHEY, SMNVEV (reference sequence). V dropped 2 bases and J dropped 7 bases, with 14 bases sitting between them. The CDR3 runs to 15 residues. CDR3 amino acids: CASSLLGRGPEKLFF. In DNA, the CDR3 is TGTGCCAGCAGTTTACTTGGCAGGGGCCCTGAAAAACTGTTTTTT. Combining the CDR3 with reference TRBV27 and TRBJ1-4 gives the whole variable domain EAQVTQNPRYLITVTGKKLTVTCSQNMNHEYMSWYRQDPGLGLRQIYYSMNVEVTDKGDVPEGYKVSRKEKRNFPLILESPSPNQTSLYFCASSLLGRGPEKLFFGSGTQLSVL.

The chain joins TRBV5-1 to TRBJ2-7, with D perhaps matching TRBD2 (6 bases). Germline CDR1 reads SGHRS; CDR2 reads YFSETQ. Trimming removed 0 bases at V and 2 bases at J, with 24 bases between. CDR3 length: 19 amino acids. Written as DNA, the CDR3 is TGCGCCAGCAGCTTGGCTTTGGATTCGGCGACGGGAGTAACCTACGAGCAGTACTTC. The encoded protein is CASSLALDSATGVTYEQYF. Full variable domain (rest looked up from reference TRBV5-1 and TRBJ2-7): KAGVTQTPRYLIKTRGQQVTLSCSPISGHRSVSWYQQTPGQGLQFLFEYFSETQRNKGNFPGRFSGRQFSNSRSEMNVSTLELGDSALYLCASSLALDSATGVTYEQYFGPGTRLTVT.

This chain connects TRBV2 to TRBJ2-3; 13 bases are a match to TRBD2. Germline values: CDR1 SNHLY, CDR2 FYNNEI. CDR3 size: 19 residues. Trimming removed 7 bases from V and 1 base from J; junction bases left unmatched: 14. The CDR3 spells CASTRLTSGRASGTDTQYF. Here the CDR3 DNA reads TGTGCCAGCACACGTTTAACTAGCGGGAGGGCCTCGGGCACAGATACGCAGTATTTT.

DNA of the CDR3: TGCGCCAGCAGCAAGGACTCGACAACTGGGGGGACCCAGTACTTC. This encodes CASSKDSTTGGTQYF. This sequence joins TRBV5-1 and TRBJ2-5; D possibly uses TRBD1 or TRBD2 (5 bases each). V gave up 4 bases and J gave up 7 bases, with 20 bases separating them. The germline CDR1 and CDR2 sequences are SGHRS and YFSETQ. The CDR3 covers 15 residues.

The chain links TRBV6-1 to TRBJ2-3; D remains unclear. CDR3 length: 9 residues. Germline values: CDR1 MNHNS, CDR2 SASEGT. The V end was cut by 8 bases, the J end by 4 bases, with 1 base between. This chain's CDR3 is CASADTQYF. The CDR3 bases are TGTGCCAGCGCAGATACGCAGTATTTT.

Only one count was recorded for this clone. The genes are TRBV21-1 and TRBJ2-7; the table's D call, TRBD1, has no DNA check behind it. TRBV21-1 is a known pseudogene. The CDR3 length is 15 residues. For the CDR3, the DNA is TGTGCCAGCATACCCTTAGGACAGGGGGGCCTCGAGCAGTACTTC. This gives the protein CASIPLGQGGLEQYF.

This chain uses TRBV6-1 with TRBJ1-1; 7 bases map to TRBD1. V dropped 9 bases and J dropped 2; count of bases not matched to a gene: 12. Germline CDR1 reads MNHNS; CDR2 reads SASEGT. This CDR3 is 15 amino acids long. DNA for the CDR3: TGTGCCAGTTCAGGGACAGTCGCCCTTAACACTGAAGCTTTCTTT. This encodes CASSGTVALNTEAFF.

Of note for this clone: This sample includes further DNA sequences coding for the same CDR3. This chain uses TRBV7-9 with TRBJ2-7, with 11 bases lining up with TRBD1. Looked up from germline, CDR1 is SEHNR and CDR2 is FQNEAQ (reference sequence). The J segment lost 4 bases and the V segment lost 4 bases, leaving 3 bases of the junction unmatched. The CDR3 runs 14 residues. CDR3 coding DNA: TGTGCCAGCAGCTCTGGACAGGGGGCTTACGAGCAGTACTTC. It specifies CASSSGQGAYEQYF.

As concerns this clone: The sample has other DNA sequences that encode this CDR3 too. V usage is TRBV5-1 and J usage is TRBJ2-5; D gene uncertain. The CDR3 spans 12 residues. Germline CDR1 reads SGHRS; CDR2 reads YFSETQ. V lost 4 bases and J lost 0, with 4 bases in between. The DNA of the CDR3 is TGCGCCAGCAGCCTCAACCAAGAGACCCAGTACTTC. Encoded protein: CASSLNQETQYF.

The chain links TRBV15 to TRBJ2-3; 7 bases fit TRBD2. The CDR3 is 14 residues long. Germline trimming cut 11 bases from V and 4 bases from J; bases unmatched to any gene: 12. The germline V gene has CDR1 LNHNV and CDR2 YYDKDF (reference sequence). CDR3 coding DNA: TGTGCCGCTAGCTGGGGAGGGGATGCAGATACGCAGTATTTT. Amino acid sequence: CAASWGGDADTQYF.

This chain links TRBV5-8 with TRBJ1-2, with D unresolved. This CDR3 contains 15 residues. The germline V gene has CDR1 SGHTS and CDR2 YDEGEE. Trimming took 1 base from V and 8 from J, leaving 18 bases between them. Here the CDR3 reads CASSLLLTLSHGYTF. The DNA for the CDR3 is TGTGCCAGCAGCTTGTTGCTTACGCTGAGCCACGGCTACACCTTC.

The chain uses TRBV25-1 and TRBJ2-5, with D possibly being TRBD1 or TRBD2 (6 bases each). Germline CDR1 and CDR2: MGHDK and SYGVNS. This CDR3 region has 15 residues. V lost 9 bases to trimming and J lost 4 bases, with 21 bases between them. CDR3 protein: CASGVGAGTRETQYF. DNA of the CDR3: TGTGCCAGTGGCGTGGGGGCAGGGACTCGAGAGACCCAGTACTTC.

This clone was detected only once. The chain carries TRBV2 and TRBJ2-3; D remains unclear. This CDR3 contains 12 residues. Germline V lookup: CDR1 SNHLY, CDR2 FYNNEI. V gave up 5 bases and J gave up 4 bases, with 7 bases separating them. This CDR3 reads CASSLGPDTQYF. DNA of the CDR3: TGTGCCAGCAGTTTGGGTCCAGATACGCAGTATTTT.

This clone was detected only a few times. The chain joins TRBV30 to TRBJ1-5; 9 bases fit TRBD1. This CDR3 contains 13 residues. The J segment lost 5 bases and the V segment lost 5 bases, leaving 4 bases of the junction unmatched. CDR1 GTSNPN and CDR2 SVGIG come from the germline V gene (reference sequence). The CDR3: CAWGDREDQPQHF. The CDR3 DNA follows: TGTGCCTGGGGGGACAGGGAGGATCAGCCCCAGCATTTT. The full variable domain, its missing parts supplied by reference TRBV30 and TRBJ1-5, is SQTIHQWPATLVQPVGSPLSLECTVEGTSNPNLYWYRQAAGRGLQLLFYSVGIGQISSEVPQNLSASRPQDRQFILSSKKLLLSDSGFYLCAWGDREDQPQHFGDGTRLSIL.

The gene calls are TRBV7-9 and TRBJ1-3, with a possible D match to TRBD1 (5 bases). CDR1 and CDR2 (germline): SEHNR, FQNEAQ (reference sequence). V was clipped by 2 bases and J by 2 bases, with 10 bases between them. This CDR3 spans 15 amino acids. This chain's CDR3 is CASSLQGGPGNTIYF. The CDR3 nucleotides are TGTGCCAGCAGCTTACAGGGAGGACCTGGAAACACCATATATTTT.

The chain is built from TRBV30 and TRBJ2-7; D call uncertain. Trimming removed 3 bases from V and 4 bases from J, with 25 bases in between. Germline values: CDR1 GTSNPN, CDR2 SVGIG (reference sequence). This CDR3 spans 17 amino acids. This chain's CDR3 is CAWSATSEGNKRYEQYF. The CDR3 region has the DNA TGTGCCTGGAGCGCTACCTCGGAAGGGAACAAACGGTACGAGCAGTACTTC.

The V gene is TRBV2, the J gene TRBJ2-7; D is uncertain. V lost 11 bases and J lost 0, with 11 bases in between. This CDR3 has 12 residues. Germline loops: CDR1 SNHLY, CDR2 FYNNEI. CDR3 residues: CAGKDDSYEQYF. The CDR3 DNA reads as TGTGCCGGTAAAGACGACTCCTACGAGCAGTACTTC.

This chain connects TRBV11-2 to TRBJ2-2; TRBD2 aligns across 7 bases. The CDR3 loop spans 15 amino acids. Germline assignment: CDR1 SGHAT and CDR2 FQNNGV. After removal of 3 bases from V and 5 bases from J, the junction contained 6 bases not matched to a gene. CDR3 bases: TGTGCCAGCAGCTTTAGGGAGGGGTGGACCGGGGAGCTGTTTTTT. This gives the protein CASSFREGWTGELFF.

This rearrangement joins TRBV9 to TRBJ1-4; D call uncertain. Germline V gene sequence: CDR1 SGDLS, CDR2 YYNGEE. The CDR3 runs to 15 residues. With 4 bases removed from V and 4 bases from J, the gap between germline ends came to 14 bases. CDR3 nucleotides: TGTGCCAGCAGCTCCCGGGCCAACTATAATGAAAAACTGTTTTTT. Protein product: CASSSRANYNEKLFF.

The chain has TRBV19 and TRBJ1-1, with D hard to call. CDR3 length: 16 residues. Trimming removed 4 bases from V and 2 bases from J, with 17 bases in between. CDR1 is LNHDA, CDR2 SQIVND, per germline (reference sequence). The CDR3 loop is CASSTFQRSTNTEAFF. The CDR3, as DNA: TGTGCCAGTAGTACGTTCCAACGAAGCACTAACACTGAAGCTTTCTTT.

The gene calls are TRBV9 and TRBJ2-5; the D call may be TRBD1 or TRBD2 (5 bases each). The CDR3 runs 15 residues. Per germline, CDR1 SGDLS and CDR2 YYNGEE. V dropped 1 base and J dropped 4 bases, with 14 bases sitting between them. The CDR3 here is CASSVNDWGIETQYF. The CDR3 DNA reads as TGTGCCAGCAGCGTAAACGACTGGGGGATAGAGACCCAGTACTTC.

V usage is TRBV9 and J usage is TRBJ2-2, with 13 nucleotides matching TRBD2. CDR3 length: 17 amino acids. Trimming at V came to 4 bases and at J to 3 bases, leaving 6 bases not matched to a gene. CDR1 and CDR2 from the germline V gene are SGDLS and YYNGEE. This chain's CDR3 is CASSPGLAGAYTGELFF. Here the CDR3 DNA reads TGTGCCAGCAGCCCTGGACTAGCGGGAGCGTACACCGGGGAGCTGTTTTTT.

The rearrangement links TRBV2 to TRBJ2-1; D not resolved. V was shortened by 4 bases and J by 9 bases, with 10 bases between the two germline ends. From germline, CDR1 is SNHLY and CDR2 FYNNEI. The CDR3 loop spans 12 amino acids. CDR3: CASSGSGGEQFF. The CDR3, as DNA: TGTGCCAGCAGTGGTTCCGGCGGTGAGCAGTTCTTC.

This clone was detected once. The V gene is TRBV18, the J gene TRBJ2-2, with 10 positions matching TRBD1. Germline V CDR1 and CDR2: KGHSH, LQKENI. The CDR3 spans 17 residues. V lost 3 bases and J lost 2; bases outside the gene matches: 6. The CDR3 nucleotides read TGTGCCAGCTCACCGGGTCGACAGGGGGCAAACACCGGGGAGCTGTTTTTT. Translated, it gives CASSPGRQGANTGELFF. Full variable domain (rest looked up from reference TRBV18 and TRBJ2-2): NAGVMQNPRHLVRRRGQEARLRCSPMKGHSHVYWYRQLPEEGLKFMVYLQKENIIDESGMPKERFSAEFPKEGPSILRIQQVVRGDSAAYFCASSPGRQGANTGELFFGEGSRLTVL.

J is TRBJ2-1 and V is TRBV5-4; 12 bases map to TRBD1. Trimming removed 4 bases from V and 2 bases from J; junction bases left unmatched: 4. Per the germline V gene, CDR1 is SGHNT and CDR2 is YYREEE (reference sequence). This CDR3 is built from 16 residues. For the CDR3, the DNA is TGTGCCAGCAGCCCCGGGACAGGGGGCACCTACAATGAGCAGTTCTTC. Amino acids: CASSPGTGGTYNEQFF. Full variable domain (remainder filled in from reference TRBV5-4 and TRBJ2-1): ETGVTQSPTHLIKTRGQQVTLRCSSQSGHNTVSWYQQALGQGPQFIFQYYREEENGRGNFPPRFSGLQFPNYSSELNVNALELDDSALYLCASSPGTGGTYNEQFFGPGTRLTVL.

This clone appeared once. The chain joins TRBV5-1 to TRBJ2-3; no firm D call. V dropped 0 bases and J dropped 4 bases, with 12 bases sitting between them. Germline CDR1 is SGHRS and CDR2 is YFSETQ. The CDR3 totals 15 residues. CDR3 DNA sequence: TGCGCCAGCAGCTTGGGGTTGCGGTGGTCAGATACGCAGTATTTT. It yields the protein CASSLGLRWSDTQYF. Complete variable domain (other parts from reference TRBV5-1 and TRBJ2-3): KAGVTQTPRYLIKTRGQQVTLSCSPISGHRSVSWYQQTPGQGLQFLFEYFSETQRNKGNFPGRFSGRQFSNSRSEMNVSTLELGDSALYLCASSLGLRWSDTQYFGPGTRLTVL.

CDR3 residues: CASKKEPGPQGTEQYF. In DNA form, the CDR3 reads TGTGCCAGCAAGAAGGAACCCGGGCCGCAGGGGACCGAGCAGTACTTC. This chain links TRBV7-3 with TRBJ2-7; TRBD1 is a possible D gene (6 bases). Per the germline V gene, CDR1 is SGHTA and CDR2 is FQGTGA. The V end was cut by 7 bases, the J end by 6 bases, with 25 bases between. The CDR3 runs 16 residues.

Comment on this clone: Other DNA sequences within the sample encode an identical CDR3. V usage is TRBV5-4 and J usage is TRBJ2-3; D is unresolved. CDR1 and CDR2 from the germline V gene are SGHNT and YYREEE (reference sequence). V lost 0 bases and J 4 bases, leaving 3 bases between the germline ends. This CDR3 has 12 amino acids. CDR3 sequence: CASSLDPDTQYF. In DNA form, the CDR3 reads TGTGCCAGCAGCTTGGATCCAGATACGCAGTATTTT. Using reference TRBV5-4 and TRBJ2-3 for the parts outside the CDR3, the full variable domain is ETGVTQSPTHLIKTRGQQVTLRCSSQSGHNTVSWYQQALGQGPQFIFQYYREEENGRGNFPPRFSGLQFPNYSSELNVNALELDDSALYLCASSLDPDTQYFGPGTRLTVL.

This chain joins TRBV9 and TRBJ1-3; no clear D. Germline-derived CDR1 and CDR2 are SGDLS and YYNGEE. Trimming removed 3 bases from V and 1 base from J, with 17 bases in between. This CDR3 has 17 amino acids. CDR3 protein: CASSALSTWGSGNTIYF. CDR3 bases: TGTGCCAGCAGCGCCCTAAGTACCTGGGGATCTGGAAACACCATATATTTT.